This T cell receptor (beta chain) was found in a study of human CD4 T cells and Enterobacteriaceae. V was clipped by 6 bases and J by 5 bases, with 23 bases between them. CDR1 is MNHNS, CDR2 SASEGT, per germline. The CDR3 is 17 amino acids. Sorting took every CD4+ cell except CD45RA+CCR7+CD95- naive cells, reaching over 95% purity. Before sorting, cells positive for CD8, CD14, CD16, CD56, CD19 or bright CD25 were removed. Only in-frame clones appear in the TCRdb table, and some are missing; sequencing was by immunoSEQ multiplex PCR. The sample yields 25,000 to 30,000 clones, approximately 80% seen once.

This receptor was obtained from a human donor in good health. The chain carries TRBV6-1 and TRBJ1-5, with D unclear. Sequencing was performed on memory CD4+ T cells from blood. The CDR3 loop reads CASSELHSGKSYQPQHF. For the CDR3, the DNA is TGTGCCAGCAGCGAACTTCACTCCGGGAAGAGTTATCAGCCCCAGCATTTT.